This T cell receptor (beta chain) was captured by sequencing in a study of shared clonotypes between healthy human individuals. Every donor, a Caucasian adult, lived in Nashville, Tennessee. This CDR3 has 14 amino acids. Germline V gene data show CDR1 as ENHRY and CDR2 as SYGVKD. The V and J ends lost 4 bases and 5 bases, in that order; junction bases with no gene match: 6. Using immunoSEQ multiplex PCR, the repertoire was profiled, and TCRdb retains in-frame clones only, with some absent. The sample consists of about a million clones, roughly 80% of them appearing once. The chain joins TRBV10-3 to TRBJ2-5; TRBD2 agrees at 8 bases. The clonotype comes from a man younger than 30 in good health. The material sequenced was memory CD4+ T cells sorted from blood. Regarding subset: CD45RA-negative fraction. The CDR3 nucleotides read TGTGCCATCAGTGCCGCGGGAGGCCAGGAGACCCAGTACTTC. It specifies CAISAAGGQETQYF.